This T cell receptor (beta chain) was sequenced for a study of T cells after yellow fever vaccination (dated by TCRdb to between 2019 and 2020). Describing the broader study: The SMART-Seq v4 Ultra Low Input RNA kit was used to prepare libraries from fractions with low cell numbers. Blood was collected at multiple timepoints before and after primary and secondary immunization, and bulk PBMC replicates and cell subsets were isolated. Two healthy male donors, one aged 18 to 30 and one aged 30 to 39 years, were included in the cohort. To follow T-cell clones before and after primary and booster YFV17D yellow fever vaccination, bulk TCR alpha and beta repertoires were sequenced over time. Beyond this particular receptor, the publication reports: Because only two donors were included in the study, the extent to which the findings can be generalized is limited. Because abundant contaminating clonotypes from the bulk population could be contained in FACS-sorted repertoires, computational filtering was required. The secondary T-cell response was weaker than the primary response but faster, peaking on day 5 instead of day 15. A small share of clonotypes occurred in both CD4 and CD8 compartments, likely arising from convergent recombination. Most clones expanded after primary vaccination (approximately 97% of CD4 and 70% to 90% of CD8) were re-detected after the booster, suggesting that broad memory maintenance occurred.

The instrument was an Illumina NovaSeq 6000. TCR cDNA was made using 5'RACE template switching, a step that added a universal primer site and unique molecular identifiers. cDNA synthesis was primed from both the TCR alpha and TCR beta constant segments. Library amplification involved two PCR steps, and the second step added sample barcodes and sequencing adapters. Sequencing of libraries was performed on Illumina HiSeq 2500 (2x100 bp) or NovaSeq (2x150 bp). The study's processing was this. Demultiplexing of reads and collapsing into UMI consensus sequences were performed with MIGEC, and V(D)J alignment was carried out with MiXCR. Vaccine-responding clonotypes were identified with edgeR using replicate PBMC samples, with FDR below 0.01 and a log2 fold change above 5 up to day 15 being required. Each bulk clonotype received a CD4 or CD8 identity based on whether the sequenced CD4 or CD8 repertoire contained that clonotype at higher abundance. TCRdb handled the public reads itself, with Q25 trimming in fastp and clone calling in MiXCR, and kept productive beta chains. Rows with one shared CDR3 protein collapse into an entry with the most common genes and DNA. The V and J calls were determined by TCRdb, not by the authors. For this sample the table gives 100,000 to 150,000 distinct CDR3 sequences, of which about 15% were detected only once. More than 40% of the sample is taken by the ten largest.

Taken from cysteine to phenylalanine, the CDR3 has 15 residues. The CDR3 DNA has 45 bases and is translated from base 1. Trimming removed 6 bases from V and 2 bases from J; the gene matches leave 5 bases unexplained. The germline V gene yields LGHNA for CDR1 and YSLEER for CDR2. Worth noting for this clonotype: No cognate antigen has been identified for it. No base qualities exist here, and no much larger clone lies one base off it.

The treatment or condition label on this specimen signifies: live attenuated yellow fever vaccine strain. A standard Ficoll-Paque protocol was used to isolate PBMCs from peripheral blood. Dynabeads CD4 and CD8 positive selection kits were used to isolate CD4 and CD8 T-cell fractions. TriZol was used to extract RNA from bulk PBMCs, CD4 and CD8 fractions, and dextramer-positive and dextramer-negative fractions. Sequencing used CD8+ T cells sorted from PBMCs, obtained 5 days after the yellow fever booster vaccination. The clonotype was recovered from a man aged 18 to 30 who received the YFV17D yellow fever vaccine. The sequence joins TRBV4-3 to TRBJ2-1; a stretch of 9 junction bases matches TRBD1. CDR3 region: CASSPRDRAYNEQFF. In nucleotides, the sequence is TGCGCCAGCAGTCCGCGGGACAGGGCCTACAATGAGCAGTTCTTC.